A selection of T cell receptor beta chains follows, all from one sample in a study of CD8+CD57+ T cells in acquired aplastic anemia. TCRdb ran MiXCR on the reads and lists one entry per CDR3 protein. The repertoire holds tens of thousands of distinct CDR3 sequences, around 70% seen once, with 80% to 90% in the top ten. The sample was sorted CD4+, CD8+, or CD8+CD57+ T cells (not recorded which) from PBMCs. Source of these receptors: a human donor with aplastic anemia. The CDR3 runs from the conserved cysteine through the conserved F or W. A D gene is named only where the DNA matches it firmly. The size field is filled for only some rows; it gives once, few, many or a size class.

D: .; size: .; V: TRBV7-7; J: TRBJ2-5; CDR3: CASSLVPQETQYF; DNA: TGTGCCAGCAGCTTAGTCCCTCAAGAGACCCAGTACTTC
D: .; size: .; V: TRBV5-8; J: TRBJ1-6; CDR3: CASSPRQNYNSPLHF; DNA: TGTGCCAGCAGCCCCCGACAGAATTATAATTCACCCCTCCACTTT
D: .; size: .; V: TRBV15; J: TRBJ2-7; CDR3: CATSRGRTRDYEQYF; DNA: TGTGCCACCAGCAGAGGGAGGACCCGAGACTACGAGCAGTACTTC
D: .; size: .; V: TRBV12-3/TRBV12-4; J: TRBJ1-6; CDR3: CASSFARGGSPLHF; DNA: TGTGCCAGCAGTTTCGCCAGGGGAGGATCACCCCTCCACTTT
D: .; size: .; V: TRBV7-6; J: TRBJ2-1; CDR3: CASSLVVGVSYNEQFF; DNA: TGTGCCAGCAGCTTGGTGGTGGGGGTCTCCTACAATGAGCAGTTCTTC
D: .; size: .; V: TRBV20-1; J: TRBJ1-6; CDR3: CSAYRDGVPYSPLHF; DNA: TGCAGTGCTTACAGGGATGGAGTTCCGTATTCACCCCTCCACTTT
D: TRBD2; size: .; V: TRBV7-9; J: TRBJ2-5; CDR3: CAGGLEETQYF; DNA: TGTGCCGGGGGACTAGAAGAGACCCAGTACTTC
D: TRBD2; size: .; V: TRBV10-3; J: TRBJ2-5; CDR3: CAISDREEGGTQYF; DNA: TGTGCCATCAGTGACCGGGAGGAAGGTGGGACCCAGTACTTC
D: TRBD1; size: .; V: TRBV24-1; J: TRBJ2-7; CDR3: CATSDSQGAVFEQYF; DNA: TGTGCCACCAGTGACTCCCAGGGGGCCGTATTCGAGCAGTACTTC
D: .; size: few; V: TRBV27; J: TRBJ2-7; CDR3: CASSLSGSVEQYF; DNA: TGTGCCAGCAGTTTATCAGGGTCGGTCGAGCAGTACTTC
D: TRBD2; size: .; V: TRBV9; J: TRBJ2-1; CDR3: CASSYSGLAFDEQFF; DNA: TGTGCCAGCAGTTACTCGGGACTAGCCTTCGATGAGCAGTTCTTC
D: .; size: once; V: TRBV20-1; J: TRBJ2-7; CDR3: CSAKSGQGYEQYF; DNA: TGCAGTGCTAAATCCGGGCAGGGGTACGAGCAGTACTTC
D: .; size: .; V: TRBV25-1; J: TRBJ1-5; CDR3: CASSRGNQPQHF; DNA: TGTGCCAGCAGTAGGGGGAATCAGCCCCAGCATTTT
D: .; size: .; V: TRBV25-1; J: TRBJ1-1; CDR3: CASSVGAAEAFF; DNA: TGTGCCAGCAGTGTCGGGGCGGCCGAAGCTTTCTTT
D: TRBD2; size: many; V: TRBV2; J: TRBJ2-1; CDR3: CASRGATSGWDLGQFF; DNA: TGTGCCAGCAGGGGGGCGACTAGCGGCTGGGATTTAGGGCAGTTCTTC
D: TRBD2; size: .; V: TRBV20-1; J: TRBJ2-3; CDR3: CSALTSENTDTQYF; DNA: TGCAGTGCTTTGACTAGCGAAAACACAGATACGCAGTATTTT
D: .; size: few; V: TRBV10-3; J: TRBJ2-2; CDR3: CAISESPEHEELFF; DNA: TGTGCCATCAGTGAGTCTCCGGAACATGAGGAGCTGTTTTTT
D: .; size: .; V: TRBV5-8; J: TRBJ1-5; CDR3: CASPDSVNQPQHF; DNA: TGTGCCAGCCCTGACAGTGTAAATCAGCCCCAGCATTTT
D: TRBD2; size: .; V: TRBV6-4; J: TRBJ2-3; CDR3: CASSLAGGSTDTQYF; DNA: TGTGCCAGCTCGTTAGCGGGGGGTAGCACAGATACGCAGTATTTT
D: .; size: .; V: TRBV7-7; J: TRBJ2-2; CDR3: CASRDTGNTGELFF; DNA: TGTGCCAGCAGGGACACAGGGAACACCGGGGAGCTGTTTTTT
D: .; size: once; V: TRBV19; J: TRBJ1-2; CDR3: CASSTRTGNYGYTF; DNA: TGTGCCAGTAGTACCCGGACGGGCAACTATGGCTACACCTTC
D: .; size: .; V: TRBV11-1; J: TRBJ2-7; CDR3: CASSSPRSGVASEQYF; DNA: TGTGCCAGCAGCTCCCCCCGGAGTGGGGTGGCCTCCGAGCAGTACTTC
D: .; size: .; V: TRBV2; J: TRBJ2-7; CDR3: CASTPGPRGHEQYF; DNA: TGTGCCAGCACACCAGGGCCCCGGGGACACGAGCAGTACTTC
D: .; size: .; V: TRBV2; J: TRBJ2-1; CDR3: CASRDGVSFSYNEQFF; DNA: TGTGCCAGCAGGGACGGAGTCAGCTTCTCCTACAATGAGCAGTTCTTC
D: TRBD1; size: .; V: TRBV5-1; J: TRBJ2-2; CDR3: CASSLLRGTENTGELFF; DNA: TGCGCCAGCAGCTTGCTTAGAGGGACAGAGAACACCGGGGAGCTGTTTTTT
D: .; size: .; V: TRBV20-1; J: TRBJ2-6; CDR3: CSARDYLGGGSGANVLTF; DNA: TGCAGTGCTAGGGATTATTTAGGAGGGGGCTCTGGGGCCAACGTCCTGACTTTC